This T cell receptor beta chain was observed in a study of T cells in Graves' hyperthyroidism and ophthalmopathy. The V gene's germline CDR1 is DFQATT and CDR2 SNEGSKA (reference sequence). The V gene lost 6 bases and the J gene lost 2 bases, with 14 bases spanning the gap. CDR3 length equals 13 residues. Amplification of TCR beta CDR3 regions was performed using RNA transcripts as template. The TCR CDR3 was amplified in a first-round RT-PCR using the HTBI primer set. TCRdb reprocessed the multiplex PCR reads via MiXCR and lists one record per CDR3 protein. The repertoire holds around 450,000 distinct CDR3 sequences, more than 15% seen once, with roughly 7.7% in the top ten. There are many counts of this clonotype. Diagnoses were made from clinical symptoms, serum measures (thyroxine and TRAb), thyroid ultrasound and orbital computed tomography.

The chain couples TRBV20-1 to TRBJ2-7; D is possibly TRBD1 (6 bases). This sequence was found in a woman younger than 35 with Graves' hyperthyroidism. Sequenced material: blood. This CDR3 is CSAPGHGTYEQYF. Written as DNA, the CDR3 is TGCAGTGCCCCGGGACACGGGACCTACGAGCAGTACTTC.